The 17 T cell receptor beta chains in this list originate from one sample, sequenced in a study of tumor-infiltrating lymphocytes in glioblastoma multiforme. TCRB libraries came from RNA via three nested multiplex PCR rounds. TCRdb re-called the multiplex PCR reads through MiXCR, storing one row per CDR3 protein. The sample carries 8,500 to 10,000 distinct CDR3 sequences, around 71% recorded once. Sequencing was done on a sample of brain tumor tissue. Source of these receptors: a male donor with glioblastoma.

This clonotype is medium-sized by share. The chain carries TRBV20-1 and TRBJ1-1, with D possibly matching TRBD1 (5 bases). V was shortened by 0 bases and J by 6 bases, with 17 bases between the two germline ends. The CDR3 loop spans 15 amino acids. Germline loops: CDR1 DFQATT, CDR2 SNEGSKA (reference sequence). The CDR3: CSARDGGGLGSEAFF. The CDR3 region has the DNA TGCAGTGCTAGAGATGGGGGGGGACTTGGGTCTGAAGCTTTCTTT.

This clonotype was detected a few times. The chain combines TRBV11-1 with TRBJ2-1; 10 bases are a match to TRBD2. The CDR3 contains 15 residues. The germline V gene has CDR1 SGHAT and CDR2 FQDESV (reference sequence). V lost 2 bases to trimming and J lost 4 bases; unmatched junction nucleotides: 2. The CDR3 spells CASSLLAGVYNEQFF. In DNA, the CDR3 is TGTGCCAGCAGCTTACTAGCGGGAGTTTACAATGAGCAGTTCTTC.

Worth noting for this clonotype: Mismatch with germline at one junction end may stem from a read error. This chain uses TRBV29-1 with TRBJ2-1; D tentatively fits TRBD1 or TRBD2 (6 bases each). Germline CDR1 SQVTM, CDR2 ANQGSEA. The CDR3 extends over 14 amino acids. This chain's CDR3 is CNVGGRHGGNEQLF. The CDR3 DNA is TGCAATGTTGGGGGGCGGCATGGGGGCAATGAGCAGCTCTTC.

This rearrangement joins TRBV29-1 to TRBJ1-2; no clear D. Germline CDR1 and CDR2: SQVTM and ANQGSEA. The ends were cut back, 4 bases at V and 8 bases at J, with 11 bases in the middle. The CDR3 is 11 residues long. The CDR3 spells CSVAKVVGYTF. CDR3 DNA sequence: TGCAGCGTTGCCAAGGTGGTCGGCTACACCTTC.

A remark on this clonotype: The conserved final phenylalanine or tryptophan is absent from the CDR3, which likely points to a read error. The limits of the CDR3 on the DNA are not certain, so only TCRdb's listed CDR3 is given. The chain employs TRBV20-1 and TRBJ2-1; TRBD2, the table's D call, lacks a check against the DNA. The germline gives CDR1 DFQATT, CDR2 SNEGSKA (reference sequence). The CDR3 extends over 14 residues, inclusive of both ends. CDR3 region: CSVISGGSYNEKFL.

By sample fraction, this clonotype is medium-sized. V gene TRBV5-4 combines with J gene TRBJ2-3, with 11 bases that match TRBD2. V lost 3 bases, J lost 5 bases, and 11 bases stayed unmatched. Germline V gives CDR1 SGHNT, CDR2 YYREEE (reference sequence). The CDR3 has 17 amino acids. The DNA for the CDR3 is TGTGCCAGCAGCTCCCGGGTAGCGGGAGGGCTCAAAGATACGCAGTATTTT. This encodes CASSSRVAGGLKDTQYF.

Written as DNA, the CDR3 is TGTGCCATAACTAGCGTGAGGATCTCCCGGGAGCTGTTTTTT. It is translated as CAITSVRISRELFF. V gene TRBV10-3 combines with J gene TRBJ2-2; 7 bases agree with TRBD2. The CDR3 consists of 14 residues. V shed 9 bases, J shed 9 bases, and the junction held 13 bases outside the gene matches. CDR1 is ENHRY and CDR2 is SYGVKD in the germline V gene.

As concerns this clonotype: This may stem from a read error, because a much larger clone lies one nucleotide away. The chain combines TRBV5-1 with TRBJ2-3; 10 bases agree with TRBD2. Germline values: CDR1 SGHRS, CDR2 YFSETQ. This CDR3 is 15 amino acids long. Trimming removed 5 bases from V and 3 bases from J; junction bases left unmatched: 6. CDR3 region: CASRASGRETDTQYF. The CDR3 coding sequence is TGCGCCAGCAGAGCTAGCGGGAGAGAGACAGATACGCAGTATTTT.

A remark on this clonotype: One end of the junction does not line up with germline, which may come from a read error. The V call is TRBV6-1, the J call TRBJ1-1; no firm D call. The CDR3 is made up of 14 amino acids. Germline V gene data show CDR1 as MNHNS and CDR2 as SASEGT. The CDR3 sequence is CASSGGLGKTEAFF. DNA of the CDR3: TGTGCCAGCAGTGGGGGTTTAGGGAAGACTGAAGCTTTTTTT.

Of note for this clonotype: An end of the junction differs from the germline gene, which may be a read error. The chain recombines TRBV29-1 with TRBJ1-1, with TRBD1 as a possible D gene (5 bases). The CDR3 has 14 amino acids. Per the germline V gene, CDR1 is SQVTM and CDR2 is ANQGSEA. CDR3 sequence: CNVDGQQAGKGGFF. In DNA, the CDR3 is TGCAACGTTGACGGTCAACAGGCAGGGAAGGGAGGTTTCTTT.

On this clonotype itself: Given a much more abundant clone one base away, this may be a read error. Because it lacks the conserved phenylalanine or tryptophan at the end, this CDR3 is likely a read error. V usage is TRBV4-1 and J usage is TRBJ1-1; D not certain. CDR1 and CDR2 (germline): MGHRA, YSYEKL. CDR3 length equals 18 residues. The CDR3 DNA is TGCGCCAGTAGCCGAGATACCTCCCCAGCCGGGCCAAACACTGAAGCTTTCTCT. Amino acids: CASSRDTSPAGPNTEAFS.

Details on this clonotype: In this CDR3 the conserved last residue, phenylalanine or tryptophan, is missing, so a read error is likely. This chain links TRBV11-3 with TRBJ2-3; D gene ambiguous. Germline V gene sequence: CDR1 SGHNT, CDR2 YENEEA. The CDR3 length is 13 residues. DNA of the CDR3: TGTGCCAGCGGCTTAGCCCCCACAGATACACAGTATTTA. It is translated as CASGLAPTDTQYL.

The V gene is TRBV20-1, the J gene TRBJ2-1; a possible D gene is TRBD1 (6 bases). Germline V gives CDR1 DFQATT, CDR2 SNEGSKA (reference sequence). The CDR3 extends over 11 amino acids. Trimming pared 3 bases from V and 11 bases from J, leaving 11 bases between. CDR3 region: CSARRTEKQFF. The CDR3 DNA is TGCAGTGCTAGGCGGACAGAGAAGCAGTTCTTC.

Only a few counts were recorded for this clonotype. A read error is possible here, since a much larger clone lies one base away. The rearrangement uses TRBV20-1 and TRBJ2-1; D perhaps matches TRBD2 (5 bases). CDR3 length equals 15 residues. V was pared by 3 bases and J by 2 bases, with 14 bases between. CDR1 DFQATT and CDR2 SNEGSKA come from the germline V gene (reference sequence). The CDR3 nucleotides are TGCAGTGCTAGGTGGACTTGCGGCGCCTACAATGAGCAGTTCTTC. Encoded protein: CSARWTCGAYNEQFF.

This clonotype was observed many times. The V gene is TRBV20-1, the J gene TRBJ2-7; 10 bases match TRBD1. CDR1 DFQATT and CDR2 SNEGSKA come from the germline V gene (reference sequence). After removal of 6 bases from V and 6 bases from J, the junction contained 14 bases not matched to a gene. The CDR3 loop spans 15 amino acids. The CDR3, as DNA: TGCAGTGCGCAGGAGCCGGGACAGGGGTCTTCCGAGCAGTACTTC. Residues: CSAQEPGQGSSEQYF.

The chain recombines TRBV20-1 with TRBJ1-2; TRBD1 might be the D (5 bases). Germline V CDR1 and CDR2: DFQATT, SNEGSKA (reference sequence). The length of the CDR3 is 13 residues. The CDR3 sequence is CIAPGRGGCGYTF. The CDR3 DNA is TGCATTGCCCCGGGGAGGGGAGGCTGTGGCTACACCTTC.

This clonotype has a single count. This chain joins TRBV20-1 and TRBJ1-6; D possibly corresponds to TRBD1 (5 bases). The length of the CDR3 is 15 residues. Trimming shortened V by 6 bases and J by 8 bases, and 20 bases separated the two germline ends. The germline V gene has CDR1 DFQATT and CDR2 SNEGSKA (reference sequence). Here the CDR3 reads CSALDLDRPYSPLHF. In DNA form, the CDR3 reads TGCAGTGCCTTAGACCTCGACAGACCCTATTCACCCCTCCACTTT.